Below are 31 T cell receptor beta chains sequenced from a single sample in a study of Ad26.COV2.S vaccination and SARS-CoV-2 variants. Some clones are missing from TCRdb's copy, which holds only in-frame ones; the method was immunoSEQ multiplex PCR. Among a few hundred thousand clones listed, roughly 90% were seen once. The treatment denotes: roughly 18 received Ad26.COV2.S at low or high dose, single or two shots; about 5 received placebo; per-sample allocation not given. The study sampled participants on day 63 after the first vaccine or placebo injection. Sequencing used peripheral blood, obtained in a trial of Ad26.COV2.S vaccine versus placebo. These TCRs come from a person between 18 and 59 years old who received the Ad26.COV2.S COVID-19 vaccine or a placebo.

The chain is built from TRBV15 and TRBJ2-5; 7 bases map to TRBD2. Trimming removed 0 bases from V and 2 bases from J; junction bases left unmatched: 3. The germline V gene encodes CDR1 LNHNV and CDR2 YYDKDF (reference sequence). The CDR3 totals 15 residues. The CDR3 DNA is TGTGCCACCAGCAGAGATGGGGGGGAGCAAGAGACCCAGTACTTC. As protein: CATSRDGGEQETQYF. The full variable domain, rest sourced from reference TRBV15 and TRBJ2-5, is DAMVIQNPRYQVTQFGKPVTLSCSQTLNHNVMYWYQQKSSQAPKLLFHYYDKDFNNEADTPDNFQSRRPNTSFCFLDIRSPGLGDTAMYLCATSRDGGEQETQYFGPGTRLLVL.

This chain uses TRBV13 with TRBJ1-2; no clear D. The CDR3 totals 11 residues. Trimming left V 4 bases short and J 4 bases short, with 4 bases between. Germline CDR1 is PRHDT and CDR2 is FYEKMQ (reference sequence). The CDR3 coding sequence is TGTGCCAGCAGCTCCTCCTATGGCTACACCTTC. Protein product: CASSSSYGYTF.

The genes are TRBV5-1 and TRBJ2-7, with 11 bases fitting TRBD1. The CDR3 has 18 residues. Trimming at V came to 0 bases and at J to 0 bases, leaving 8 bases not matched to a gene. Per germline, CDR1 SGHRS and CDR2 YFSETQ. The CDR3 DNA reads TGCGCCAGCAGCTTGGAAGGGACAGGGGGGCCCATCTCCTACGAGCAGTACTTC. This codes for CASSLEGTGGPISYEQYF.

The rearrangement uses TRBV19 and TRBJ1-3; D is perhaps TRBD1 (6 bases). This CDR3 region has 17 residues. Germline V gene data show CDR1 as LNHDA and CDR2 as SQIVND (reference sequence). The V end was cut by 7 bases, the J end by 0 bases, with 19 bases between. In DNA, the CDR3 is TGTGCCAGTACCCGGGGGCGGCTTGCCAACTCTGGAAACACCATATATTTT. Amino acid sequence: CASTRGRLANSGNTIYF.

The chain combines TRBV11-2 with TRBJ1-2; 7 positions match TRBD1. The CDR3 is 14 residues long. CDR1 SGHAT and CDR2 FQNNGV come from the germline V gene. With 1 base clipped from V and 8 bases from J, the junction kept 7 bases outside the gene matches. The CDR3, as DNA: TGTGCCAGCAGCTTAGCGGTAGGGGGCAGGGGCTACACCTTC. As protein: CASSLAVGGRGYTF.

This sequence joins TRBV20-1 and TRBJ1-4; unclear D gene. From germline, CDR1 is DFQATT and CDR2 SNEGSKA (reference sequence). Trimming took off 4 bases at V and 14 bases at J, with 17 bases between the two ends. The CDR3 is 12 residues long. Here the CDR3 reads CSAIDRLPGLFF. DNA of the CDR3: TGCAGTGCTATTGACCGGCTTCCGGGGCTGTTTTTT.

The V gene is TRBV7-3, the J gene TRBJ2-2; the D is unclear. The germline CDR1 and CDR2 sequences are SGHTA and FQGTGA. The V end lost 1 base, the J end lost 6 bases, and 3 bases lay between the germline ends. There are 12 residues in the CDR3. As DNA, the CDR3 is TGTGCCAGCAGCTTAAGCGCCGGGGAGCTGTTTTTT. This encodes CASSLSAGELFF.

This clone was seen just once. The V and J genes are TRBV4-3 and TRBJ2-7; D ambiguous. V dropped 1 base and J dropped 0 bases, with 13 bases sitting between them. The CDR3 is made up of 16 amino acids. CDR1 and CDR2 from the germline V gene are LGHNA and YSLEER. In DNA form, the CDR3 reads TGCGCCAGCAGCCAAGGCTTTGCCAGCTACTCCTACGAGCAGTACTTC. This codes for CASSQGFASYSYEQYF.

This chain connects TRBV15 to TRBJ2-1; 8 positions match TRBD1. Germline loops: CDR1 LNHNV, CDR2 YYDKDF (reference sequence). With V trimmed by 0 bases and J by 5 bases, 9 bases remained unmatched. The CDR3 is 17 amino acids. CDR3 amino acids: CATSRETVRGHDNEQFF. The DNA for the CDR3 is TGTGCCACCAGCAGAGAGACGGTCAGGGGGCATGACAATGAGCAGTTCTTC.

The rearrangement joins TRBV2 to TRBJ2-1, with 9 bases lining up with TRBD1. The CDR3 covers 15 residues. V trimming: 5 bases; J trimming: 5 bases; junction bases outside the gene matches: 7. Germline loops: CDR1 SNHLY, CDR2 FYNNEI. CDR3 bases: TGTGCCAGCAGTAAGGGACAGGGAATAGACAATGAGCAGTTCTTC. Its protein is CASSKGQGIDNEQFF.

V is TRBV10-3 and J is TRBJ2-5; D gene uncertain. Germline CDR1 ENHRY, CDR2 SYGVKD. Trimming shortened V by 0 bases and J by 3 bases, and 2 bases separated the two germline ends. This CDR3 comprises 12 residues. The CDR3 coding sequence is TGTGCCATCAGTGAGTCAGAAGAGACCCAGTACTTC. This gives the protein CAISESEETQYF.

V is TRBV18 and J is TRBJ2-7; D is uncertain. V lost 2 bases and J lost 1, with 9 bases in between. In germline, CDR1 is KGHSH, CDR2 LQKENI. The CDR3 sequence is 14 residues long. The CDR3 DNA reads as TGTGCCAGCTCACCATTAATGGATTCCTACGAGCAGTACTTC. This codes for CASSPLMDSYEQYF.

The chain carries TRBV24-1 and TRBJ1-1; unclear D gene. Germline V gives CDR1 KGHDR, CDR2 SFDVKD. V dropped 0 bases and J dropped 12 bases, with 16 bases sitting between them. CDR3 length: 14 residues. For the CDR3, the DNA is TGTGCCACCAGTGATTTGGGCCAGCGCGTCGGGACTTTCTTT. Translation: CATSDLGQRVGTFF.

V and J are TRBV14 and TRBJ2-7, with no clear D. Trimming pared 0 bases from V and 1 base from J, leaving 4 bases between. Germline CDR1 and CDR2: SGHDN and FVKESK. The CDR3 loop spans 13 amino acids. The CDR3 spells CASSQDLSYEQYF. The CDR3 DNA reads TGTGCCAGCAGCCAAGATCTTTCCTACGAGCAGTACTTC.

V gene TRBV11-2 combines with J gene TRBJ2-5; TRBD2 matches 14 bases. Per germline, CDR1 SGHAT and CDR2 FQNNGV. The CDR3 contains 17 residues. V was pared by 1 base and J by 2 bases, with 3 bases of the junction left unmatched. The CDR3 coding sequence is TGTGCCAGCAGCTTAGGACTAGCGGGGGGGCGTCAAGAGACCCAGTACTTC. Translated: CASSLGLAGGRQETQYF. Using reference TRBV11-2 and TRBJ2-5 for the parts outside the CDR3, the full variable domain is EAGVAQSPRYKIIEKRQSVAFWCNPISGHATLYWYQQILGQGPKLLIQFQNNGVVDDSQLPKDRFSAERLKGVDSTLKIQPAKLEDSAVYLCASSLGLAGGRQETQYFGPGTRLLVL.

The V call is TRBV7-3, the J call TRBJ2-2, with D perhaps TRBD2 (5 bases). The ends were cut back, 6 bases at V and 4 bases at J, with 15 bases in the middle. The CDR3 totals 15 residues. Germline V gene lookup returns CDR1 SGHTA and CDR2 FQGTGA. The CDR3 region is CASSLTHSVTGELFF. The CDR3 DNA sequence: TGTGCCAGCAGTCTAACCCATAGCGTCACCGGGGAGCTGTTTTTT.

The sample holds one count of this clone. This chain links TRBV5-1 with TRBJ2-2; possibly TRBD2 for D (5 bases). The germline V gene encodes CDR1 SGHRS and CDR2 YFSETQ. CDR3 size: 15 residues. V dropped 0 bases and J dropped 1 base, with 7 bases sitting between them. In DNA form, the CDR3 reads TGCGCCAGCAGCTTGGCTAGCAGGAACACCGGGGAGCTGTTTTTT. Translating gives CASSLASRNTGELFF.

The chain recombines TRBV7-9 with TRBJ2-2; D remains unclear. CDR1 is SEHNR, CDR2 FQNEAQ, per germline (reference sequence). Trimming cost V 1 base and J 0 bases, with 12 bases left between them. The CDR3 totals 17 residues. In nucleotides, the CDR3 is TGTGCCAGCAGCTTAGTCTTCCTAGGGACGAACACCGGGGAGCTGTTTTTT. This encodes CASSLVFLGTNTGELFF.

This chain joins TRBV3-1 (or the pseudogene TRBV3-2) and TRBJ1-4, with TRBD1 identical over 7 bases. CDR1 is LGHDT, CDR2 YNNKEL, per germline (reference sequence). The CDR3 runs 14 residues. J gave up 7 bases and V 6 bases, and 8 bases lay outside the gene matches. CDR3 sequence: CASRQGQWGEKLFF. The CDR3 nucleotides are TGTGCCAGCAGACAGGGACAGTGGGGTGAAAAACTGTTTTTT.

This chain uses TRBV4-3 with TRBJ2-5; perhaps D is TRBD1 or TRBD2 (5 bases each). Germline CDR1 LGHNA, CDR2 YSLEER. The CDR3 totals 15 residues. V was trimmed by 0 bases and J by 2 bases, leaving 10 bases between them. The CDR3 loop is CASSQDVGRQETQYF. The CDR3 coding sequence is TGCGCCAGCAGCCAAGATGTGGGACGGCAAGAGACCCAGTACTTC.

The chain has TRBV6-5 and TRBJ1-1, with 11 nucleotides matching TRBD1. V lost 6 bases, J lost 8 bases, and 5 bases stayed unmatched. The CDR3 spans 13 residues. The germline CDR1 and CDR2 sequences are MNHEY and SVGAGI. The CDR3 spells CASSRDRGAEAFF. CDR3 nucleotides: TGTGCCAGCAGCCGGGACAGGGGGGCGGAAGCTTTCTTT.

The chain has TRBV5-4 and TRBJ2-5; D possibly matches TRBD1 or TRBD2 (6 bases each). Germline assignment: CDR1 SGHNT and CDR2 YYREEE (reference sequence). V lost 4 bases and J lost 4, with 23 bases in between. There are 17 residues in the CDR3. This CDR3 is CASSPPEGGVRLETQYF. The CDR3 DNA reads TGTGCCAGCAGCCCGCCGGAGGGGGGCGTGAGATTAGAGACCCAGTACTTC.

V is TRBV28 and J is TRBJ1-2; 10 nucleotides match TRBD1. Germline V CDR1 and CDR2: MDHEN, SYDVKM. Losses at the gene ends were 4 bases for V and 5 bases for J; bases not matched to a gene: 4. This CDR3 has 14 amino acids. Written as DNA, the CDR3 is TGTGCCAGCAGTTCGACAGGGGGCGTTTATGGCTACACCTTC. Translating it yields CASSSTGGVYGYTF.

This clone was seen a few times. The chain joins TRBV5-6 to TRBJ1-1; 8 bases align to TRBD1. V lost 0 bases to trimming and J lost 6 bases; unmatched junction nucleotides: 1. The V gene's germline CDR1 is SGHDT and CDR2 YYEEEE. There are 13 residues in the CDR3. CDR3 in amino acids: CASSLGTGSEAFF. The CDR3 DNA follows: TGTGCCAGCAGCTTGGGGACAGGGTCTGAAGCTTTCTTT.

The CDR3 region has the DNA TGCGCCAGCAGCGCCGGATACAGGGGCCTCGGGGAGACCCAGTACTTC. Its translation is CASSAGYRGLGETQYF. The chain employs TRBV5-1 and TRBJ2-5, with 7 bases aligning to TRBD1. The germline gives CDR1 SGHRS, CDR2 YFSETQ. The CDR3 is 16 residues long. Trimming at V came to 4 bases and at J to 5 bases, leaving 14 bases not matched to a gene.

V usage is TRBV4-2 and J usage is TRBJ2-5; TRBD2 aligns across 7 bases. The V gene's germline CDR1 is LGHNA and CDR2 YNFKEQ. Trimming cost V 9 bases and J 1 base; bases outside gene matches: 5. This CDR3 region has 13 residues. The DNA of the CDR3 is TGTGCCAGGCGAGCGGGGACCCAAGAGACCCAGTACTTC. This translates into CARRAGTQETQYF.

The gene calls are TRBV5-1 and TRBJ1-2; 8 nucleotides align to TRBD1. V trimming: 4 bases; J trimming: 8 bases; junction bases outside the gene matches: 19. The CDR3 is 17 residues long. Germline V gene sequence: CDR1 SGHRS, CDR2 YFSETQ. CDR3 coding DNA: TGCGCCAGCAGCCCTGGGACAGGTGGTAGTCGGGTAGGGGGCTACACCTTC. It specifies CASSPGTGGSRVGGYTF.

V usage is TRBV27 and J usage is TRBJ1-2; no clear D. The germline V gene encodes CDR1 MNHEY and CDR2 SMNVEV (reference sequence). CDR3 length: 13 residues. V lost 3 bases, J lost 3 bases, and 8 bases lay in between. CDR3 sequence: CASSFTSYYGYTF. CDR3 sequence (DNA): TGTGCCAGCAGTTTTACGAGTTACTATGGCTACACCTTC.

In its sample, this clone was seen a few times. The chain links TRBV30 to TRBJ2-7, with 10 nucleotides matching TRBD2. The germline CDR1 and CDR2 sequences are GTSNPN and SVGIG (reference sequence). The CDR3 covers 12 residues. Losses at the gene ends were 8 bases for V and 2 bases for J; bases not matched to a gene: 3. CDR3 residues: CAGLAGAYEQYF. For the CDR3, the DNA is TGTGCCGGCCTAGCGGGAGCCTACGAGCAGTACTTC. The full variable domain, completed using reference TRBV30 and TRBJ2-7, is SQTIHQWPATLVQPVGSPLSLECTVEGTSNPNLYWYRQAAGRGLQLLFYSVGIGQISSEVPQNLSASRPQDRQFILSSKKLLLSDSGFYLCAGLAGAYEQYFGPGTRLTVT.

The chain links TRBV9 to TRBJ1-3; tentatively, D is TRBD1 (6 bases). This CDR3 contains 15 residues. Trimming took off 3 bases at V and 4 bases at J, with 14 bases between the two ends. Looked up from germline, CDR1 is SGDLS and CDR2 is YYNGEE. The CDR3 nucleotides are TGTGCCAGCAGCGCCCAACACAGGGTGGGAAACACCATATATTTT. It encodes CASSAQHRVGNTIYF.

The V call is TRBV4-3, the J call TRBJ1-5; no clear D gene. Germline V lookup: CDR1 LGHNA, CDR2 YSLEER. This CDR3 comprises 13 residues. V dropped 0 bases and J dropped 6 bases, with 6 bases sitting between them. CDR3 in DNA: TGCGCCAGCAGCCAAGAAAGTAGTCAGCCCCAGCATTTT. Amino acids: CASSQESSQPQHF.